The text below deals with one T cell receptor beta chain. Its antigen is still unknown. This entry is derived from a study of monozygotic twins with cystic fibrosis. Study findings and constraints: Clonality was generally low (median roughly 0.01), higher in the most severe patients. In 13 of 16 pairs, V gene usage was closest to the co-twin's. Age, concordance and disease severity did not associate with shared CDR3 numbers.

TCRdb's table, derived via immunoSEQ multiplex PCR, lists solely in-frame clones and lacks some. The sample lists around 34,000 clones; more than 85% were seen once. Trimming took 1 base from V and 0 from J, leaving 16 bases between them. CDR1 and CDR2 from the germline V gene are SGHAT and FQNNGV. The CDR3 covers 17 residues. This receptor was obtained from a girl aged 2 to 10 with cystic fibrosis. V is TRBV11-2 and J is TRBJ2-7; the D call may be TRBD1 or TRBD2 (5 bases each). Sequencing was done on a sample of blood. The DNA of the CDR3 is TGTGCCAGCAGCTTAGTCGTCGACTGGGACGGCTCCTACGAGCAGTACTTC. Translated: CASSLVVDWDGSYEQYF.